The 10 T cell receptor beta chains given below trace back to one sample, sequenced in a study of blood T cells in healthy people across ages. A J-beta primer mix and a sample-barcoded 5' primer were used in a second PCR of roughly 7 to 12 cycles. MiXCR was run by TCRdb on the 5' RACE reads, yielding one entry per CDR3 protein. This sample carries more than 650,000 distinct CDR3 sequences, 20% to 30% of them seen once, and the ten largest clones take roughly 3.1%. This sample was shared with a second study, whose subject was T cells of mothers and their children.

Sequencing input: blood. All receptors come from a boy aged 5-17 years in good health.

V is TRBV12-3 or TRBV12-4 and J is TRBJ1-5; D is unresolved. Trimming shortened V by 1 base and J by 10 bases, and 8 bases separated the two germline ends. This CDR3 spans 12 amino acids. CDR3 in DNA: TGTGCCAGCAGTTTAGTCCTACAACCCCAGCATTTT. Encoded protein: CASSLVLQPQHF.

CDR3 DNA sequence: TGTGCCTGGAGTGACGGGGACGGAACCTACTACGAGCAGTACTTC. Protein: CAWSDGDGTYYEQYF. This chain links TRBV30 with TRBJ2-5; D may correspond to TRBD1 or TRBD2 (5 bases each). Gene TRBJ2-7 matches the end of the DNA better, so the J call may be wrong. The CDR3 covers 15 residues. The V gene's germline CDR1 is GTSNPN and CDR2 SVGIG (reference sequence).

This sequence joins TRBV5-1 and TRBJ2-5; a weak D match, TRBD2 (5 bases). Per germline, CDR1 SGHRS and CDR2 YFSETQ. V lost 4 bases and J 5 bases, leaving 12 bases between the germline ends. The CDR3 covers 13 residues. CDR3 sequence reads: CASSRRIDETQYF. The CDR3 coding sequence is TGCGCCAGCAGCCGGAGGATCGACGAGACCCAGTACTTC.

CDR3 in DNA: TGCAGTGCTAAGGGGACAGGGCCCCCGAACGAGCAGTACTTC. Its translation: CSAKGTGPPNEQYF. The chain uses TRBV20-1 and TRBJ2-5; TRBD1 matches at 9 bases. The DNA matches TRBJ2-7 better at its end, which makes the J call doubtful. Germline CDR1 is DFQATT and CDR2 is SNEGSKA (reference sequence). The CDR3 sequence is 14 residues long.

This clonotype was seen a handful of times. The rearrangement links TRBV5-1 to TRBJ2-5; TRBD1 aligns across 7 bases. The germline V gene has CDR1 SGHRS and CDR2 YFSETQ. The V gene end was trimmed by 4 bases and the J gene end by 7 bases; junction bases not matched to a gene: 10. The CDR3 length is 14 residues. The CDR3 DNA follows: TGCGCCAGCAGCGGCGGACAGTCAGGGGGGACCCAGTACTTC. Protein product: CASSGGQSGGTQYF.

The rearrangement links TRBV6-1 to TRBJ1-1; D perhaps matches TRBD1 (5 bases). CDR1 and CDR2 from the germline V gene are MNHNS and SASEGT. There are 13 residues in the CDR3. Trimming stripped 6 bases from V and 2 bases from J, with 10 bases between. CDR3 bases: TGTGCCAGCAGGAAGACAGTTAACACTGAAGCTTTCTTT. The encoded protein is CASRKTVNTEAFF.

The chain links TRBV9 to TRBJ2-3; TRBD2 matches 7 bases. The germline CDR1 and CDR2 sequences are SGDLS and YYNGEE. With 3 bases clipped from V and 0 bases from J, the junction kept 4 bases outside the gene matches. The CDR3 extends over 15 amino acids. CDR3 nucleotides: TGTGCCAGCAGCGCCACTAGCGCTAGCACAGATACGCAGTATTTT. It yields the protein CASSATSASTDTQYF.

The chain joins TRBV2 to TRBJ1-4, with D possibly being TRBD1 (5 bases). The CDR3 extends over 17 amino acids. The ends were cut back, 7 bases at V and 0 bases at J, with 18 bases in the middle. Germline lookup yields CDR1 SNHLY and CDR2 FYNNEI. As DNA, the CDR3 is TGTGCCAGCAAAGTGCAGGGCCTTCGGGCAACTAATGAAAAACTGTTTTTT. Translating it yields CASKVQGLRATNEKLFF.

The chain employs TRBV9 and TRBJ2-2; 9 positions match TRBD1. Germline CDR1 and CDR2: SGDLS and YYNGEE. V trimming: 3 bases; J trimming: 6 bases; junction bases outside the gene matches: 6. The CDR3 is made up of 15 amino acids. Here the CDR3 DNA reads TGTGCCAGCAGCGAAAGGACAGGGGTGGCCGGGGAGCTGTTTTTT. Amino acids: CASSERTGVAGELFF.

J is TRBJ1-1 and V is TRBV7-9; 9 bases align to TRBD1. CDR3 length: 15 residues. V gave up 5 bases and J gave up 5 bases; unmatched junction bases: 9. Germline CDR1 is SEHNR and CDR2 is FQNEAQ (reference sequence). The CDR3, as DNA: TGTGCCAGCAGCACAGCCACAGGGGGCTGGACTGAAGCTTTCTTT. Translation: CASSTATGGWTEAFF.